Below, 23 T cell receptor beta chains from the same sample are listed, as sequenced in a study of metastatic and nonmetastatic thyroid tumors. Before thyroid surgery, none of the patients had received any treatment. TCRdb ran MiXCR on the PCR reads. The profile shows about 53,000 clones, roughly 22% of them singletons. Sequencing was performed on blood. The receptors come from a female donor with papillary thyroid cancer or a benign thyroid nodule (not recorded which). Some clones in this sample may be carry-over from other donors' samples.

This clone was counted at least ten times. This same CDR3 is encoded by further DNA sequences in the sample. This chain joins TRBV15 and TRBJ2-1; no firm D call. The germline gives CDR1 LNHNV, CDR2 YYDKDF (reference sequence). Between the trimmed V and J ends, which lost 6 bases and 0 bases, there was a span of 12 bases. CDR3 length: 15 amino acids. The CDR3 protein is CATRGGLSSYNEQFF. The CDR3 bases are TGTGCCACCAGGGGTGGGTTGAGCTCCTACAATGAGCAGTTCTTC.

In this sample, this clone turned up many times. The gene calls are TRBV19 and TRBJ2-7; D may match TRBD1 or TRBD2 (5 bases each). Germline V gene data show CDR1 as LNHDA and CDR2 as SQIVND (reference sequence). V dropped 4 bases and J dropped 2 bases, with 15 bases sitting between them. The CDR3 covers 15 residues. The CDR3 is CASSRRGDPTYEQYF. Written as DNA, the CDR3 is TGTGCCAGTAGTAGGCGTGGGGACCCTACCTACGAGCAGTACTTC.

J is TRBJ2-7 and V is TRBV6-1; TRBD2 agrees at 11 bases. The trim removed 8 bases at V and 4 bases at J, leaving 7 bases unmatched. Germline CDR1 reads MNHNS; CDR2 reads SASEGT. There are 14 residues in the CDR3. The CDR3 bases are TGTGCCAGCGGGGGGTCTAGCGGGAGGTACGAGCAGTACTTC. Its translation: CASGGSSGRYEQYF.

This chain joins TRBV6-5 and TRBJ1-6; D is unclear. The CDR3 consists of 14 residues. The germline CDR1 and CDR2 sequences are MNHEY and SVGAGI. V gave up 2 bases and J gave up 10 bases, with 12 bases separating them. CDR3 in DNA: TGTGCCAGCAGTTACATCGGTAGAGGGTCACCCCTCCACTTT. The encoded protein is CASSYIGRGSPLHF.

This clone has ten or more counts. Other DNA sequences of this sample code for an identical CDR3. The J gene is TRBJ2-7, the V gene TRBV5-5; 10 positions agree with TRBD1. Per the germline V gene, CDR1 is SGHKS and CDR2 is YYEKEE (reference sequence). After removal of 4 bases from V and 1 base from J, the junction contained 5 bases not matched to a gene. The length of the CDR3 is 15 residues. The CDR3 coding sequence is TGTGCCAGCAGCCCGCTGGGACAGGGGTCCTACGAGCAGTACTTC. Protein sequence: CASSPLGQGSYEQYF.

A remark on this clone: A read error is possible here, since a much larger clone lies one base away. The chain joins TRBV30 to TRBJ2-5, with D uncertain. Trimming pared 5 bases from V and 1 base from J, leaving 5 bases between. The CDR3 has 11 amino acids. Germline-derived CDR1 and CDR2 are GTSNPN and SVGIG (reference sequence). CDR3 in amino acids: CAWVFQETQYF. The CDR3 DNA reads as TGTGCCTGGGTATTCCAAGAGACCCAGTACTTC. Complete variable domain (other parts from reference TRBV30 and TRBJ2-5): SQTIHQWPATLVQPVGSPLSLECTVEGTSNPNLYWYRQAAGRGLQLLFYSVGIGQISSEVPQNLSASRPQDRQFILSSKKLLLSDSGFYLCAWVFQETQYFGPGTRLLVL.

This clone was seen repeatedly, ten times or more. This chain's CDR3 is CASSDAYEQYF. The CDR3 DNA follows: TGTGCCAGCAGTGATGCCTACGAGCAGTACTTC. The genes are TRBV6-2 or TRBV6-3 and TRBJ2-7; D is unclear. There are 11 residues in the CDR3. The V gene's germline CDR1 is MNHEY and CDR2 SVGEGT. The germline V and J ends were trimmed by 5 bases and 2 bases, with 4 bases remaining between them.

This clone was seen a few times. Germline and junction disagree at one end, which may indicate a read error. This sequence joins TRBV6-1 and TRBJ2-7; 10 bases are shared with TRBD1. This CDR3 has 15 residues. Germline CDR1 reads MNHNS; CDR2 reads SASEGT. The CDR3 sequence is CSSCGQGEITYEQYF. CDR3 nucleotides: TGTTCCAGCTGCGGACAGGGGGAAATCACCTACGAGCAGTACTTC.

This clone was seen repeatedly, ten times or more. The V and J genes are TRBV14 and TRBJ2-5, with D tentatively TRBD2 (5 bases). The CDR3 length is 15 residues. Trimming left V 0 bases short and J 5 bases short, with 13 bases between. The V gene's germline CDR1 is SGHDN and CDR2 FVKESK. The CDR3 coding sequence is TGTGCCAGCAGCCAAGAACCGGACTTGGGGGAGACCCAGTACTTC. It specifies CASSQEPDLGETQYF.

This clone was detected many times. The chain couples TRBV9 to TRBJ2-1; 13 nucleotides agree with TRBD2. CDR3 length equals 16 residues. Germline V CDR1 and CDR2: SGDLS, YYNGEE. With V trimmed by 3 bases and J by 4 bases, 4 bases remained unmatched. The CDR3 DNA sequence: TGTGCCAGCAGCGAGGGACTAGCGGGAAATTACAATGAGCAGTTCTTC. Its protein is CASSEGLAGNYNEQFF.

Only one count was recorded for this clone. The CDR3, as DNA: TGTGCCAGCTCCCTCAATACGGGGAGAGAAAATAGCAATCAGCCCCAGCATTTT. It translates to CASSLNTGRENSNQPQHF. The V call is TRBV18, the J call TRBJ1-5; no reliable D call. The V and J ends lost 6 bases and 0 bases respectively, with 21 bases between them. The length of the CDR3 is 18 residues. Germline V gene sequence: CDR1 KGHSH, CDR2 LQKENI.

This clone was counted many times. The rearrangement joins TRBV6-1 to TRBJ2-7; tentatively, D is TRBD2 (5 bases). V was cut by 5 bases and J by 2 bases, with 10 bases left in between. This CDR3 comprises 13 residues. Germline-derived CDR1 and CDR2 are MNHNS and SASEGT. CDR3 in amino acids: CASSSDLTYEQYF. DNA for the CDR3: TGTGCCAGCAGTTCGGACTTGACCTACGAGCAGTACTTC.

The table lists this clone with many counts. The V and J genes are TRBV24-1 and TRBJ2-3; weak D call: TRBD1 (6 bases). The CDR3 is made up of 14 amino acids. Trimming took 5 bases from V and 3 from J, leaving 11 bases between them. Germline CDR1 is KGHDR and CDR2 is SFDVKD. The CDR3 region is CATSGLTGTDTQYF. The DNA of the CDR3 is TGTGCCACCAGTGGTCTCACAGGGACAGATACGCAGTATTTT.

This clone came up a few times. One end of the junction does not line up with germline, which may come from a read error. This chain links TRBV2 with TRBJ2-3; D is uncertain. The CDR3 extends over 14 amino acids. Germline V CDR1 and CDR2: SNHLY, FYNNEI. Here the CDR3 reads CVSSGRVSTDTQYF. The DNA of the CDR3 is TGTGTCAGCAGTGGTAGGGTTAGCACAGATACGCAGTATTTT.

The V call is TRBV20-1, the J call TRBJ2-2; TRBD1 matches at 7 bases. V shed 0 bases, J shed 3 bases, and the junction held 4 bases outside the gene matches. Germline values: CDR1 DFQATT, CDR2 SNEGSKA (reference sequence). This CDR3 is 15 amino acids long. CDR3 sequence reads: CSARDSGTDTGELFF. The CDR3 DNA follows: TGCAGTGCTAGAGATTCCGGGACAGACACCGGGGAGCTGTTTTTT.

This clone was counted only a few times. This may arise from a read error, as a much more abundant clone is one base away. The genes are TRBV29-1 and TRBJ2-3; D not resolved. The CDR3 is 12 residues long. V shed 5 bases and J shed 7 bases, with 13 bases lying between them. The germline CDR1 and CDR2 sequences are SQVTM and ANQGSEA. DNA of the CDR3: TGCAGCGTTTTTAGTGGGATGAATACGCAGTATTTT. As protein: CSVFSGMNTQYF.

In its sample, this clone was seen many times. This sequence joins TRBV24-1 and TRBJ2-2; possibly TRBD2 for D (5 bases). The CDR3 consists of 13 residues. V lost 3 bases to trimming and J lost 6 bases, with 7 bases between them. Germline lookup yields CDR1 KGHDR and CDR2 SFDVKD. In nucleotides, the CDR3 is TGTGCCACCAGTGATCTGAGGGCCGGGGAGCTGTTTTTT. Translation gives CATSDLRAGELFF.

This clone was recorded a few times. Sequence at one end of the junction differs from germline and may be a read error. The chain carries TRBV27 and TRBJ1-3; tentatively, D is TRBD1 (6 bases). Germline CDR1 reads MNHEY; CDR2 reads SMNVEV (reference sequence). The length of the CDR3 is 18 residues. The CDR3 reads CAGSFSLPGAGDGNTIYF. CDR3 nucleotide sequence: TGTGCCGGCAGTTTTTCCCTCCCGGGGGCAGGAGATGGAAACACCATATATTTT.

This clone was recorded many times. V and J are TRBV7-8 and TRBJ1-2; D unresolved. The ends were cut back, 5 bases at V and 4 bases at J, with 17 bases in the middle. The CDR3 has 15 amino acids. Germline V gene sequence: CDR1 SGHVS, CDR2 FQNEAQ. The CDR3 spells CASSPEDGLIYGYTF. CDR3 in DNA: TGTGCCAGCAGCCCAGAGGACGGACTCATCTATGGCTACACCTTC. Based on the CDR3 plus reference TRBV7-8 and TRBJ1-2, the full variable domain is GAGVSQSPRYKVAKRGQDVALRCDPISGHVSLFWYQQALGQGPEFLTYFQNEAQLDKSGLPSDRFFAERPEGSVSTLKIQRTQQEDSAVYLCASSPEDGLIYGYTFGSGTRLTVV.

A note on this clone: A read error may produce the germline difference seen at one junction end. The chain couples TRBV12-3 or TRBV12-4 to TRBJ1-5; D gene ambiguous. The CDR3 covers 14 residues. The CDR3 nucleotides read TGTGCCAGCAGCCGGACGGTTGACAATGAGCCCCAGCATTTT. It yields the protein CASSRTVDNEPQHF.

This clone was detected ten times or more. The chain combines TRBV6-1 with TRBJ1-5; D is undetermined. Between the trimmed V and J ends, which lost 6 bases and 5 bases, there was a span of 14 bases. This CDR3 contains 14 residues. Per germline, CDR1 MNHNS and CDR2 SASEGT. CDR3 loop: CASSPGLFDQPQHF. The CDR3 region has the DNA TGTGCCAGCAGCCCAGGACTCTTTGATCAGCCCCAGCATTTT.

The chain carries TRBV20-1 and TRBJ1-6, with D perhaps TRBD1 (5 bases). The V end was cut by 7 bases, the J end by 11 bases, with 24 bases between. Germline V CDR1 and CDR2: DFQATT, SNEGSKA (reference sequence). CDR3 length: 15 amino acids. This chain's CDR3 is CSVRVGEAAGTPLHF. In nucleotides, the CDR3 is TGCAGTGTCAGAGTAGGAGAGGCCGCAGGGACACCCCTCCACTTT.

This clone was found many times. The CDR3 loop is CASSSGNTIYF. DNA for the CDR3: TGTGCCAGCAGTTCCGGAAACACCATATATTTT. The chain joins TRBV12-3 or TRBV12-4 to TRBJ1-3; D gene unclear. Trimming cost V 4 bases and J 4 bases, with 2 bases left between them. The CDR3 consists of 11 residues.